This T cell receptor (beta chain) was recovered during a study of cytomegalovirus exposure and HLA in healthy donors. CDR3 length equals 15 residues. Germline CDR1 reads SGDLS; CDR2 reads YYNGEE. Trimming removed 3 bases from V and 5 bases from J; junction bases left unmatched: 5. The table came from immunoSEQ multiplex PCR; TCRdb's copy has only in-frame clones and leaves some out. The sample has under 85,000 clones; roughly 95% are singletons. This chain links TRBV9 with TRBJ2-1; 10 nucleotides match TRBD2. The source material was PBMCs. This TCR was sampled from a woman aged 18-29 years in good health and CMV-seropositive. The CDR3 DNA reads as TGTGCCAGCAGCGCTAGCGGGAGTTCCGACAATGAGCAGTTCTTC. Protein sequence: CASSASGSSDNEQFF.